This note documents a single T cell receptor (beta chain) sequence. The entry originates in a study of blood T cell repertoires in COVID-19. Looking at the study overall: The United States, Italy and Spain supplied acute and convalescent COVID-19 samples. In each case, the material was cDNA or gDNA derived from T cells, B-cell-depleted T cells, or PBMCs.

How the authors handled the data: It was from reference gene primer amplification that nucleated cell counts were estimated. Sequencing used immunoSEQ multiplex PCR; TCRdb keeps in-frame clones, though not all of them. V, J and clone size are those of that table, while D and trimming were read from the DNA. Among tens of thousands of clones listed, 80% to 90% were seen once. The clonotype comes from a man aged 50 or older with acute or convalescent COVID-19. The sequenced sample was peripheral blood.

The CDR3 sequence: CASSEALSGVYEQYF. Here the CDR3 DNA reads TGTGCCAGCAGTGAAGCGCTTAGCGGGGTCTACGAGCAGTACTTC. The rearrangement links TRBV2 to TRBJ2-7, with 8 nucleotides matching TRBD2. After removal of 0 bases from V and 3 bases from J, the junction contained 4 bases not matched to a gene. This CDR3 region has 15 residues. Germline assignment: CDR1 SNHLY and CDR2 FYNNEI.